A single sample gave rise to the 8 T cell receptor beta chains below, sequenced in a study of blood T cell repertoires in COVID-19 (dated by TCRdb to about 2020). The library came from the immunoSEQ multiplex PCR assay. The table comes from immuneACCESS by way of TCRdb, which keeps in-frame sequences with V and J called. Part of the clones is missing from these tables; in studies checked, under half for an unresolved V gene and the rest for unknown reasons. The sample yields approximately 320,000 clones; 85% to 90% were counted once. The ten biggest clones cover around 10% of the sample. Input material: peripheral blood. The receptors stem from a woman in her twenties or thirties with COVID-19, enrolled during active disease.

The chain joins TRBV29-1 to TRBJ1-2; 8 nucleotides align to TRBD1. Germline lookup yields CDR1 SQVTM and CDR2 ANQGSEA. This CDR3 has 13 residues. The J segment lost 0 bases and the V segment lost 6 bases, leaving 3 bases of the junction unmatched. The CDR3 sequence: CSVRQGTNYGYTF. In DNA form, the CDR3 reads TGCAGCGTACGACAGGGGACTAACTATGGCTACACCTTC.

The CDR3 here is CASSLARTANSYEQYF. For the CDR3, the DNA is TGCGCCAGCAGCTTGGCCCGGACAGCAAACTCCTACGAGCAGTACTTC. V gene TRBV5-1 combines with J gene TRBJ2-7; perhaps TRBD1 as D (6 bases). Germline CDR1 reads SGHRS; CDR2 reads YFSETQ. The CDR3 has 16 residues. Trimming removed 0 bases at V and 0 bases at J, with 13 bases between.

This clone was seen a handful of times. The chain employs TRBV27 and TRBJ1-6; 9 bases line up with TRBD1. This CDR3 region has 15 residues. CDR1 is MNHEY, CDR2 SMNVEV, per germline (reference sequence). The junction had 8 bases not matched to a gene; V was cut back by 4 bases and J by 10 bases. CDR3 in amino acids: CASSYQQGAVSPLHF. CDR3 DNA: TGTGCCAGCAGTTATCAACAGGGGGCGGTCTCACCCCTCCACTTT.

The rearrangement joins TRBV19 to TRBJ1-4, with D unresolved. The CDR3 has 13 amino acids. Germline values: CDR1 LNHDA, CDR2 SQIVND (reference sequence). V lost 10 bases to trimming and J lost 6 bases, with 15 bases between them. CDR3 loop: CATSGSSDEKLFF. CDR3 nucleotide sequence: TGTGCCACCTCAGGCTCCAGTGATGAAAAACTGTTTTTT.

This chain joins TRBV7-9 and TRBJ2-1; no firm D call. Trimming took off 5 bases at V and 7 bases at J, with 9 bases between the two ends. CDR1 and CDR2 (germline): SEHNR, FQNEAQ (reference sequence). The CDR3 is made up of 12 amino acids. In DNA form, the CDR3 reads TGTGCCAGCAGCCCCACCGGGAATGAGCAGTTCTTC. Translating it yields CASSPTGNEQFF.

CDR3 DNA sequence: TGTGCCAGCTCACCCCTGTCGGGAGACTACAATGAGCAGTTCTTC. Translation: CASSPLSGDYNEQFF. The J gene is TRBJ2-1, the V gene TRBV18; TRBD2 is a possible D gene (6 bases). The germline V gene has CDR1 KGHSH and CDR2 LQKENI. V dropped 3 bases and J dropped 3 bases, with 12 bases sitting between them. The CDR3 contains 15 residues.

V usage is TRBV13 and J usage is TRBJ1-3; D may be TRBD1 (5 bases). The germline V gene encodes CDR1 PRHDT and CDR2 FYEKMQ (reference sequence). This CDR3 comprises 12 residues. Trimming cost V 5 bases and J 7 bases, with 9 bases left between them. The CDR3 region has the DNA TGTGCCAGCAGCCTCAGGGATAACACCATATATTTT. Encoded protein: CASSLRDNTIYF.

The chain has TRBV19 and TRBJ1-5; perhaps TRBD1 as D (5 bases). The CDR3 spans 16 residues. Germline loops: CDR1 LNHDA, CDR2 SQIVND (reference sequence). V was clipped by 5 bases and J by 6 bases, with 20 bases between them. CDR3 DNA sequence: TGTGCCAGTAGTTTGGGCGCAGGGATAAGGGGTCAGCCCCAGCATTTT. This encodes CASSLGAGIRGQPQHF. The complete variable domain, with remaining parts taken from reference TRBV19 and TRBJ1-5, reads DGGITQSPKYLFRKEGQNVTLSCEQNLNHDAMYWYRQDPGQGLRLIYYSQIVNDFQKGDIAEGYSVSREKKESFPLTVTSAQKNPTAFYLCASSLGAGIRGQPQHFGDGTRLSIL.